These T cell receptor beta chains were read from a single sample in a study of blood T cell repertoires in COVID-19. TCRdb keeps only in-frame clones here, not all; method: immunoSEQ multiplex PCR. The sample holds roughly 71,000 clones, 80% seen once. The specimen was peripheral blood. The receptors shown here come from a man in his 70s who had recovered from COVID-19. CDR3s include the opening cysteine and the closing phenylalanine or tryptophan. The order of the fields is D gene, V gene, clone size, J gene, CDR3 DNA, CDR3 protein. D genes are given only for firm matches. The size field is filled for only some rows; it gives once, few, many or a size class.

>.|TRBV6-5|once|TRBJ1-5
TGTGCCAGCAGCGAGCAGGGGAATCAGCCCCAGCATTTT
CASSEQGNQPQHF
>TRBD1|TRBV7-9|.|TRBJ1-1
TGTGCCAGCAGCTTAGATGGGGGACAGGGGAACACTGAAGCTTTCTTT
CASSLDGGQGNTEAFF
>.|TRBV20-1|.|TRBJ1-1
TGCAGTGCTACCAAAAACAAGGAAGCTTTCTTT
CSATKNKEAFF
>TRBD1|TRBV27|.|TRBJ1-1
TGTGCCAGCAGTTTATTTAACAGGGGAAACACTGAAGCTTTCTTT
CASSLFNRGNTEAFF
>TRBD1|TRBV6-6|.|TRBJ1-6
TGTGCCAGCAGTTACATAGGGGGCGATTCACCCCTCCACTTT
CASSYIGGDSPLHF
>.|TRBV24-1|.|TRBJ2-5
TGTGCCACCAGTGAAGGGGCTCGAGAGACCCAGTACTTC
CATSEGARETQYF
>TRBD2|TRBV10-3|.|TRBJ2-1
TGTGCCATCAGCCCCGGACTAGCGGACAATGAGCAGTTCTTC
CAISPGLADNEQFF
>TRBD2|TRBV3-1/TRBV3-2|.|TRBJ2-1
TGTGCCAGCAGCCAAGGGGAAGCGGGGGGCAGAGAGCAGTTCTTC
CASSQGEAGGREQFF
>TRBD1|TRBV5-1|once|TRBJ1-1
TGCGCCAGCAGCGGGGACGAGACAGGGCCGAACACTGAAGCTTTCTTT
CASSGDETGPNTEAFF
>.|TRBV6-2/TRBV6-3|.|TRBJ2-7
TGTGCCAGCAGCTTCATGGGGACATCGGTCGAGCAGTACTTC
CASSFMGTSVEQYF
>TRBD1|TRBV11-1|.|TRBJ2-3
TGTGCCAGCAGCTTGAGGACAGGCCTCTCAACGCAGTATTTT
CASSLRTGLSTQYF
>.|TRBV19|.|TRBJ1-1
TGTGCCAGTAACGCCGGACAGTCGCAGCTAGGGGCTTTCTTT
CASNAGQSQLGAFF
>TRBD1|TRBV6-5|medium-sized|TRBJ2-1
TGTGCCAGCAGTTACTCGACAGGGAATGAGCAGTTCTTC
CASSYSTGNEQFF
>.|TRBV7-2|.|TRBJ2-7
TGTGCCAGCAGCCCCCCCCCTGCCGGAGACGAGCAGTACTTC
CASSPPPAGDEQYF
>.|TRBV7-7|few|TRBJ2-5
TGTGCCAGCAGCTTGACTGGGGGCGAGACCCAGTACTTC
CASSLTGGETQYF
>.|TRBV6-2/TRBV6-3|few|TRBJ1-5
TGTGCCAGCAGTTACTCAGGGGGCAATCAGCCCCAGCATTTT
CASSYSGGNQPQHF
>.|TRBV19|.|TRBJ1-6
TGTGCCAGCCAGCAGGGCACCTATAATTCACCCCTCCACTTT
CASQQGTYNSPLHF
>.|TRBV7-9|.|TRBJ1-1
TGTGCCAGCAGTACAGGAATGAACACTGAAGCTTTCTTT
CASSTGMNTEAFF
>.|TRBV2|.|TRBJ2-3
TGTGCCAGCAGTGACCCGCAGGGGAGCACAGATACGCAGTATTTT
CASSDPQGSTDTQYF
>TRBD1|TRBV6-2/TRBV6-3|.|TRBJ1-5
TGTGCCAGCAGTTACGCCCCCGGACAGGGCAGCAATCAGCCCCAGCATTTT
CASSYAPGQGSNQPQHF
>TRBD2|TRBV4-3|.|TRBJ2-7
TGCGCCAGCAGCCAAAACCCGGGACTAGCGGCTTACGAGCAGTACTTC
CASSQNPGLAAYEQYF
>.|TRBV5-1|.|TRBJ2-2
TGCGCCAGCAGCCCAAACACCGGGGAGCTGTTTTTT
CASSPNTGELFF
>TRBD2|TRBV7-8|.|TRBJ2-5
TGTGCCAGCAGCTTAATGGAGCGGGCTAGCGGGATTGGGACCCAGTACTTC
CASSLMERASGIGTQYF
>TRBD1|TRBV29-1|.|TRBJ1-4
TGCAGCGTCGCCGGGGGCCGGACAGGAGATGCAACTAATGAAAAACTGTTTTTT
CSVAGGRTGDATNEKLFF
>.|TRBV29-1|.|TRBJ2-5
TGCAGCGTCTGCTGGAGTGGAGAGACCCAGTACTTC
CSVCWSGETQYF
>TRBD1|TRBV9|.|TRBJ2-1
TGTGCCAGCAGCTTAACAGGGGGAATTGAGCAGTTCTTC
CASSLTGGIEQFF
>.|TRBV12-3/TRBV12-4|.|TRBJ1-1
TGTGCCAGCAGTTTAAATTGGCCTGAAGCTTTCTTT
CASSLNWPEAFF
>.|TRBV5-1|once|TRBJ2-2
TGCGCCAGCAGCCCCGGACAGCTAGCTTCGAACACCGGGGAGCTGTTTTTT
CASSPGQLASNTGELFF
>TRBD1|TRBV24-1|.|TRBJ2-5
TGTGCCACCAGTGATACGTCGGACAGGCTCCAAGAGACCCAGTACTTC
CATSDTSDRLQETQYF
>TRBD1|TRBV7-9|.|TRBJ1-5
TGTGCCAGCAGCTTAGTAACCGGGACAGATAGCAATCAGCCCCAGCATTTT
CASSLVTGTDSNQPQHF
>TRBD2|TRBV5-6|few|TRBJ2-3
TGTGCCAGCAGCCTGGGTAGCGGGGGTAGCACAGATACGCAGTATTTT
CASSLGSGGSTDTQYF
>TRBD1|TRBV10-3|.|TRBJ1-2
TGTGCCATCAGCTCGGACAGGGGGGAGGGCTACACCTTC
CAISSDRGEGYTF
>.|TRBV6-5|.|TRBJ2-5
TGTGCCAGCAGTATTCTCGGAGTCCAAGAGACCCAGTACTTC
CASSILGVQETQYF
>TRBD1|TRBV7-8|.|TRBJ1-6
TGTGCCAGCAGCGCGGGACAGGATTATAATTCACCCCTCCACTTT
CASSAGQDYNSPLHF
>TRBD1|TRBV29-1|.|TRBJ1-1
TGCAGCGTTGAACTATACAGGACAGGGGTTGGTGAAGCTTTCTTT
CSVELYRTGVGEAFF
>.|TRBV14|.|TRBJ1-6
TGTGCCAATAAAAAGAGGTACGATAATTCACCCCTCCACTTT
CANKKRYDNSPLHF
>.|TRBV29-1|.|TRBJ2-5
TGCAGCGACGCGGTCGGGGAGACCCAGTACTTC
CSDAVGETQYF
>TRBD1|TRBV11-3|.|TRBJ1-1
TGTGCCAGCAGCACATTCACCGGGACAGGGGAAACTGAAGCTTTCTTT
CASSTFTGTGETEAFF